The 11 T cell receptor beta chains listed next were all sequenced from one sample in a study of Graves' ophthalmopathy and Graves' hyperthyroidism. The TCR beta CDR3 regions underwent amplification from RNA transcripts. Investigators did first-round RT-PCR with HTBI primers, then second-round multiplex PCR. A single record per CDR3 protein comes from TCRdb applying MiXCR to the multiplex PCR reads. The sample has hundreds of thousands of distinct CDR3 sequences, around 20% seen once. Material: peripheral blood. The receptors shown here come from a woman aged 18 to 35 with stable Graves' hyperthyroidism.

This clonotype has ten or more counts. The gene calls are TRBV12-3 or TRBV12-4 and TRBJ2-5, with TRBD2 matching 7 bases. The V gene end was trimmed by 2 bases and the J gene end by 5 bases; junction bases not matched to a gene: 2. The CDR3 contains 13 residues. CDR3 sequence: CASSLWEGETQYF. As DNA, the CDR3 is TGTGCCAGCAGTTTATGGGAGGGGGAGACCCAGTACTTC.

This clonotype appeared a few times. This chain links TRBV6-1 with TRBJ2-5; 7 bases line up with TRBD1. The CDR3 loop spans 15 amino acids. Germline assignment: CDR1 MNHNS and CDR2 SASEGT. J gave up 4 bases and V 4 bases, and 9 bases lay outside the gene matches. The CDR3 bases are TGTGCCAGCAGTGGGACAGGAGTGAGTGGAGAGACCCAGTACTTC. This gives the protein CASSGTGVSGETQYF.

This sequence joins TRBV15 and TRBJ1-1; D remains unclear. CDR3 length: 14 residues. Germline lookup yields CDR1 LNHNV and CDR2 YYDKDF (reference sequence). V was cut by 4 bases and J by 2 bases, with 11 bases left in between. CDR3 protein: CATSNGQTNTEAFF. CDR3 sequence (DNA): TGTGCCACCAGCAACGGCCAGACCAACACTGAAGCTTTCTTT. The full variable domain, its missing parts supplied by reference TRBV15 and TRBJ1-1, is DAMVIQNPRYQVTQFGKPVTLSCSQTLNHNVMYWYQQKSSQAPKLLFHYYDKDFNNEADTPDNFQSRRPNTSFCFLDIRSPGLGDTAMYLCATSNGQTNTEAFFGQGTRLTVV.

This clonotype was seen ten or more times. The chain links TRBV19 to TRBJ1-1; weak D call: TRBD1 (6 bases). Germline V gives CDR1 LNHDA, CDR2 SQIVND (reference sequence). This CDR3 is built from 15 residues. V shed 5 bases and J shed 0 bases, with 13 bases lying between them. CDR3 in DNA: TGTGCCAGTAGTGATATAGGACAGATGAACACTGAAGCTTTCTTT. Translated: CASSDIGQMNTEAFF. Looking up the rest from reference TRBV19 and TRBJ1-1 gives the full variable domain: DGGITQSPKYLFRKEGQNVTLSCEQNLNHDAMYWYRQDPGQGLRLIYYSQIVNDFQKGDIAEGYSVSREKKESFPLTVTSAQKNPTAFYLCASSDIGQMNTEAFFGQGTRLTVV.

Ten or more counts support this clonotype. This chain links TRBV6-5 with TRBJ1-5; D is ambiguous. This CDR3 region has 16 residues. Germline V gene data show CDR1 as MNHEY and CDR2 as SVGAGI. The germline V and J ends were trimmed by 0 bases and 3 bases, with 12 bases remaining between them. CDR3: CASSYSSSGPNQPQHF. The CDR3 DNA is TGTGCCAGCAGTTACTCCTCCTCCGGCCCCAATCAGCCCCAGCATTTT.

There are many counts of this clonotype. The chain recombines TRBV10-3 with TRBJ2-2; D may be TRBD2 (5 bases). Germline V lookup: CDR1 ENHRY, CDR2 SYGVKD. Trimming removed 6 bases at V and 5 bases at J, with 19 bases between. This CDR3 region has 16 residues. CDR3 sequence (DNA): TGTGCCATCAGCCCGGGAACCTCCTTGGGGACCGGGGAGCTGTTTTTT. Protein sequence: CAISPGTSLGTGELFF.

This clonotype has just a few counts. The chain recombines TRBV6-2 or TRBV6-3 with TRBJ2-3, with 10 bases matching TRBD2. CDR3 size: 16 residues. V lost 2 bases, J lost 4 bases, and 6 bases stayed unmatched. Per the germline V gene, CDR1 is MNHEY and CDR2 is SVGEGT. CDR3 sequence (DNA): TGTGCCAGCAGTTACGGGCGGACTAGCGGCGCAGATACGCAGTATTTT. This translates into CASSYGRTSGADTQYF.

This clonotype came up many times. The rearrangement uses TRBV11-2 and TRBJ2-6; D perhaps matches TRBD1 (5 bases). Trimming shortened V by 7 bases and J by 0 bases, and 16 bases separated the two germline ends. This CDR3 comprises 17 residues. The germline V gene encodes CDR1 SGHAT and CDR2 FQNNGV. This CDR3 reads CASILRQKSSGANVLTF. The CDR3 bases are TGTGCCAGCATCCTGCGACAGAAGAGCTCTGGGGCCAACGTCCTGACTTTC.

The rearrangement uses TRBV27 and TRBJ1-2, with D unresolved. CDR3 length: 14 residues. Trimming removed 3 bases at V and 4 bases at J, with 12 bases between. CDR1 and CDR2 (germline): MNHEY, SMNVEV (reference sequence). The CDR3 is CASSFSANPYGYTF. For the CDR3, the DNA is TGTGCCAGCAGTTTTTCGGCAAACCCCTATGGCTACACCTTC.

This clonotype was counted at least ten times. The chain joins TRBV4-1 to TRBJ2-5, with a weak D call TRBD2 (5 bases). Germline V gene data show CDR1 as MGHRA and CDR2 as YSYEKL. CDR3 size: 15 residues. V lost 1 base, J lost 1 base, and 10 bases lay in between. The CDR3 sequence is CASSQGESTQETQYF. As DNA, the CDR3 is TGCGCCAGCAGCCAAGGGGAGAGTACCCAAGAGACCCAGTACTTC.

Ten or more counts support this clonotype. The chain combines TRBV6-5 with TRBJ1-2; 7 positions agree with TRBD1. Germline trimming cut 6 bases from V and 6 bases from J; bases unmatched to any gene: 10. This CDR3 has 14 amino acids. Looked up from germline, CDR1 is MNHEY and CDR2 is SVGAGI. CDR3 protein: CASRPRDRRHGYTF. CDR3 coding DNA: TGTGCCAGCAGGCCCCGGGACAGAAGGCATGGCTACACCTTC.